This record concerns one TCR beta chain sequence. This specimen comes from a study of sequential checkpoint blockade in melanoma. Study details: First-line arms were nivolumab then ipilimumab, or the reverse, randomized 1:1. Each arm's sequence ended with maintenance nivolumab.

Treatment of the sample: randomized to nivolumab then ipilimumab (arm A) or the reverse (arm B). DNA-damaging chemotherapy had not been given to any patient beforehand. Live CD3+CD8+ CD19− CD56− cells were sorted from PBMCs. This CDR3 spans 15 amino acids. V lost 4 bases and J 2 bases, leaving 13 bases between the germline ends. Germline-derived CDR1 and CDR2 are MDHEN and SYDVKM. The assay was immunoSEQ multiplex PCR, and TCRdb's table has in-frame clones only and misses some. The sample has tens of thousands of clones, roughly 86% seen once; the top ten hold around 5.8%. Sample: CD8+ T cells sorted from blood (inferred from file names), taken from a patient given nivolumab and ipilimumab in sequence. This receptor was taken from a human donor with melanoma. The rearrangement joins TRBV28 to TRBJ2-3, with D possibly TRBD1 on 5 matching bases. CDR3 protein: CASSSMTDYTDTQYF. The CDR3 DNA is TGTGCCAGCAGTTCCATGACAGATTACACAGATACGCAGTATTTT. The variable domain in full, with the rest retrieved from reference TRBV28 and TRBJ2-3, is DVKVTQSSRYLVKRTGEKVFLECVQDMDHENMFWYRQDPGLGLRLIYFSYDVKMKEKGDIPEGYSVSREKKERFSLILESASTNQTSMYLCASSSMTDYTDTQYFGPGTRLTVL.